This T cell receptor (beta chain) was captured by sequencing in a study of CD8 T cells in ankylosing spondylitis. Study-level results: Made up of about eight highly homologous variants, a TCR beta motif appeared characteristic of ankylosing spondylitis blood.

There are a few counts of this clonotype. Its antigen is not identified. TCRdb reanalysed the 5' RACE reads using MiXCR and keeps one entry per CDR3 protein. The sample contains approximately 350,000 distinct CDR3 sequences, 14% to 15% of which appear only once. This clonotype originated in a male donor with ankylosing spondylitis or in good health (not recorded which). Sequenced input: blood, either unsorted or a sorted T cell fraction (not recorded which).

The CDR3 region has the DNA TGCGCCAGCAGCCCGACCGGGGGGGTGAACACCGGGGAGCTGTTTTTT. Its protein product is CASSPTGGVNTGELFF. This chain links TRBV5-1 with TRBJ2-2; TRBD2 matches at 8 bases. CDR1 and CDR2 (germline): SGHRS, YFSETQ. Trimming at V came to 4 bases and at J to 1 base, leaving 6 bases not matched to a gene. This CDR3 is 16 amino acids long. The variable domain in full, with the rest retrieved from reference TRBV5-1 and TRBJ2-2, is KAGVTQTPRYLIKTRGQQVTLSCSPISGHRSVSWYQQTPGQGLQFLFEYFSETQRNKGNFPGRFSGRQFSNSRSEMNVSTLELGDSALYLCASSPTGGVNTGELFFGEGSRLTVL.